This T cell receptor beta chain was sequenced in a study of T-cell reconstitution after alpha-beta-depleted transplantation in children. Study findings and constraints: A year post-transplant, T-cell counts and diversity derived mostly from newly produced T cells. Approximately two months post-transplant, alpha-beta T cells reportedly originated from several hundred expanded graft clones.

Molecular barcoding with unique molecular identifiers was used for the TCRbeta library. From the PCR reads, TCRdb called clonotypes with MiXCR, one entry per CDR3 protein. Among 130,000 to 150,000 distinct CDR3 sequences listed, roughly 9% were seen once. This CDR3 has 14 residues. CDR1 SGHKS and CDR2 YYEKEE come from the germline V gene (reference sequence). J lost 9 bases, V lost 4 bases, and 9 bases had no gene match. This clonotype came up a few times. As yet, its antigen is unknown. This receptor was taken from a female patient aged 2 to 10 who had a stem cell transplant for congenital amegakaryocytic thrombocytopenia, so the T cells may come from the graft donor. The gene calls are TRBV5-5 and TRBJ2-2, with 7 bases identical to TRBD1. The specimen comprised PBMCs, mostly from graft donor cells, sampled 180 days after TCRalphabeta/CD19-depleted stem cell transplant. CDR3 in DNA: TGTGCCAGCAGCCAGGGACAGACCCGCCGGGAGCTGTTTTTT. Amino acids: CASSQGQTRRELFF.